The 20 T cell receptor beta chains reported below all come from one sample, sequenced in a study of T cell responses to AZD1222 COVID-19 vaccine. Here immunoSEQ multiplex PCR was the method, and the copy in TCRdb shows in-frame clones only, minus some. The sample contains 90,000 to 150,000 clones, about 85% of which appear only once. Sequenced material: peripheral blood, taken 28 days after the second AZD1222 dose. Receptors originate from an adult who received the AZD1222 COVID-19 vaccine.

V gene TRBV18 combines with J gene TRBJ1-1; possible D gene TRBD1, 5 bases. Per the germline V gene, CDR1 is KGHSH and CDR2 is LQKENI. The CDR3 spans 15 residues. V was shortened by 3 bases and J by 3 bases, with 14 bases between the two germline ends. This CDR3 reads CASSPDPGRDTEAFF. CDR3 bases: TGTGCCAGCTCACCCGACCCAGGGAGGGACACTGAAGCTTTCTTT.

The rearrangement links TRBV5-1 to TRBJ1-4; maybe TRBD1 (6 bases). Looked up from germline, CDR1 is SGHRS and CDR2 is YFSETQ. CDR3 length equals 15 residues. With 9 bases removed from V and 3 bases from J, the gap between germline ends came to 18 bases. The CDR3 reads CAIRIAGTPNEKLFF. As DNA, the CDR3 is TGCGCCATCAGAATAGCCGGGACACCTAATGAAAAACTGTTTTTT. Based on the CDR3 plus reference TRBV5-1 and TRBJ1-4, the full variable domain is KAGVTQTPRYLIKTRGQQVTLSCSPISGHRSVSWYQQTPGQGLQFLFEYFSETQRNKGNFPGRFSGRQFSNSRSEMNVSTLELGDSALYLCAIRIAGTPNEKLFFGSGTQLSVL.

V gene TRBV19 combines with J gene TRBJ1-1, with TRBD1 matching 7 bases. The germline V gene encodes CDR1 LNHDA and CDR2 SQIVND (reference sequence). The trim removed 7 bases at V and 1 base at J, leaving 9 bases unmatched. This CDR3 has 15 residues. CDR3 amino acids: CASTLTGYGNTEAFF. The DNA of the CDR3 is TGTGCCAGTACCTTGACAGGGTACGGGAACACTGAAGCTTTCTTT. The whole variable domain, remainder taken from reference TRBV19 and TRBJ1-1, is DGGITQSPKYLFRKEGQNVTLSCEQNLNHDAMYWYRQDPGQGLRLIYYSQIVNDFQKGDIAEGYSVSREKKESFPLTVTSAQKNPTAFYLCASTLTGYGNTEAFFGQGTRLTVV.

This chain links TRBV19 with TRBJ1-5; no clear D gene. Trimming took off 7 bases at V and 6 bases at J, with 19 bases between the two ends. The germline V gene encodes CDR1 LNHDA and CDR2 SQIVND (reference sequence). The CDR3 has 15 residues. DNA of the CDR3: TGTGCCAGTATTGGGCCGGGAAGGGCAGGTCAGCCCCAGCATTTT. Translated: CASIGPGRAGQPQHF. The full variable domain, rest sourced from reference TRBV19 and TRBJ1-5, is DGGITQSPKYLFRKEGQNVTLSCEQNLNHDAMYWYRQDPGQGLRLIYYSQIVNDFQKGDIAEGYSVSREKKESFPLTVTSAQKNPTAFYLCASIGPGRAGQPQHFGDGTRLSIL.

The chain employs TRBV21-1 and TRBJ2-7. TRBV21-1 has pseudogene status. The CDR3 loop spans 14 amino acids. CDR3 in amino acids: CASSKQPRSYEQYF. DNA for the CDR3: TGTGCCAGCAGCAAACAGCCCCGCTCCTACGAGCAGTACTTC.

Only a few counts were recorded for this clone. The J gene is TRBJ1-5, the V gene TRBV25-1; TRBD1 agrees at 7 bases. Germline V CDR1 and CDR2: MGHDK, SYGVNS. The CDR3 consists of 15 residues. V lost 6 bases and J lost 3; bases outside the gene matches: 8. CDR3 nucleotides: TGTGCCAGCAGCGAAACAGGGGTAGTCAATCAGCCCCAGCATTTT. This sequence encodes CASSETGVVNQPQHF.

This chain connects TRBV27 to TRBJ1-1; TRBD1 is a possible D gene (5 bases). Germline-derived CDR1 and CDR2 are MNHEY and SMNVEV (reference sequence). V was trimmed by 0 bases and J by 3 bases, leaving 11 bases between them. The CDR3 loop spans 15 amino acids. The CDR3 DNA reads TGTGCCAGCAGTTTATCTTTCCGGGGCGACACTGAAGCTTTCTTT. It is translated as CASSLSFRGDTEAFF.

The rearrangement uses TRBV9 and TRBJ1-5; D is perhaps TRBD1 (6 bases). The V gene lost 4 bases and the J gene lost 7 bases, with 15 bases spanning the gap. The CDR3 covers 14 residues. Germline values: CDR1 SGDLS, CDR2 YYNGEE. The DNA for the CDR3 is TGTGCCAGCAGCCTCGGGGGCTCGTGGCAGCCCCAGCATTTT. This gives the protein CASSLGGSWQPQHF.

This clone was detected once. The chain is built from TRBV20-1 and TRBJ2-1; TRBD2 matches at 12 bases. The CDR3 spans 16 residues. CDR1 DFQATT and CDR2 SNEGSKA come from the germline V gene (reference sequence). Trimming at V came to 3 bases and at J to 5 bases, leaving 8 bases not matched to a gene. Here the CDR3 reads CSASRPSGGVNNEQFF. The CDR3 coding sequence is TGCAGTGCTAGTCGCCCTAGCGGGGGGGTCAACAATGAGCAGTTCTTC.

This clone was observed a single time. The chain carries TRBV18 and TRBJ1-4; D remains ambiguous. Trimming removed 0 bases at V and 5 bases at J, with 10 bases between. Germline values: CDR1 KGHSH, CDR2 LQKENI. This CDR3 is 15 amino acids long. The CDR3 bases are TGTGCCAGCTCACCACCGGTAGGCCGGAATGAAAAACTGTTTTTT. Translating gives CASSPPVGRNEKLFF. The whole variable domain, remainder taken from reference TRBV18 and TRBJ1-4, is NAGVMQNPRHLVRRRGQEARLRCSPMKGHSHVYWYRQLPEEGLKFMVYLQKENIIDESGMPKERFSAEFPKEGPSILRIQQVVRGDSAAYFCASSPPVGRNEKLFFGSGTQLSVL.

The V gene is TRBV19, the J gene TRBJ1-1; D is undetermined. Trimming removed 5 bases at V and 6 bases at J, with 13 bases between. The CDR3 totals 13 residues. Germline assignment: CDR1 LNHDA and CDR2 SQIVND (reference sequence). The CDR3 spells CASSPQQWPEAFF. CDR3 in DNA: TGTGCCAGTAGTCCCCAGCAATGGCCTGAAGCTTTCTTT.

The chain has TRBV4-3 and TRBJ1-6, with D uncertain. Per germline, CDR1 LGHNA and CDR2 YSLEER. V gave up 0 bases and J gave up 5 bases, with 5 bases separating them. The CDR3 contains 14 residues. CDR3 sequence: CASSQDRHNSPLHF. The CDR3 DNA is TGCGCCAGCAGCCAAGATAGACATAATTCACCCCTCCACTTT.

The chain combines TRBV7-2 with TRBJ1-1, with D unclear. With 5 bases removed from V and 4 bases from J, the gap between germline ends came to 11 bases. Per the germline V gene, CDR1 is SGHTA and CDR2 is FQGNSA. The CDR3 runs 13 residues. The CDR3 DNA reads TGTGCCAGCAGCCGGACTAGATCCACTGAAGCTTTCTTT. Its protein is CASSRTRSTEAFF.

This chain links TRBV18 with TRBJ1-1, with a tentative D call TRBD1 (5 bases). Germline V gene data show CDR1 as KGHSH and CDR2 as LQKENI. This CDR3 is 16 amino acids long. Trimming pared 0 bases from V and 4 bases from J, leaving 15 bases between. The DNA of the CDR3 is TGTGCCAGCTCACCACCGACTAAGGGGATAGGCACTGAAGCTTTCTTT. This translates into CASSPPTKGIGTEAFF.

J is TRBJ2-7 and V is TRBV11-1; a weak D match, TRBD2 (5 bases). The CDR3 loop spans 15 amino acids. Trimming took 5 bases from V and 3 from J, leaving 17 bases between them. Germline CDR1 reads SGHAT; CDR2 reads FQDESV (reference sequence). For the CDR3, the DNA is TGTGCCAGCAGCCAAGGGCGGGCCGCCTACTACGAGCAGTACTTC. Its protein product is CASSQGRAAYYEQYF.

The chain links TRBV5-1 to TRBJ1-5, with TRBD1 matching 9 bases. V lost 6 bases, J lost 4 bases, and 8 bases stayed unmatched. From germline, CDR1 is SGHRS and CDR2 YFSETQ. This CDR3 is built from 15 residues. The CDR3 region is CASTLGTGSNQPQHF. The CDR3, as DNA: TGCGCCAGCACCCTTGGGACAGGGTCAAATCAGCCCCAGCATTTT.

The CDR3 sequence: CASSLDQGTYEQYF. CDR3 bases: TGTGCCAGCAGCTTGGATCAGGGAACGTACGAGCAGTACTTC. This rearrangement joins TRBV5-4 to TRBJ2-7, with D perhaps TRBD1 (5 bases). The germline V gene encodes CDR1 SGHNT and CDR2 YYREEE (reference sequence). The CDR3 consists of 14 residues. Trimming removed 0 bases at V and 4 bases at J, with 11 bases between. Using reference TRBV5-4 and TRBJ2-7 for the parts outside the CDR3, the full variable domain is ETGVTQSPTHLIKTRGQQVTLRCSSQSGHNTVSWYQQALGQGPQFIFQYYREEENGRGNFPPRFSGLQFPNYSSELNVNALELDDSALYLCASSLDQGTYEQYFGPGTRLTVT.

The chain carries TRBV11-3 and TRBJ2-3, with no clear D. Germline CDR1 SGHNT, CDR2 YENEEA. The CDR3 is 12 amino acids. V shed 3 bases and J shed 1 base, with 2 bases lying between them. The CDR3 DNA reads as TGTGCCAGCAGCTTCCGCACAGATACGCAGTATTTT. This codes for CASSFRTDTQYF.

This rearrangement joins TRBV19 to TRBJ1-2; D is unclear. The CDR3 loop spans 13 amino acids. CDR1 is LNHDA, CDR2 SQIVND, per germline (reference sequence). V was pared by 7 bases and J by 6 bases, with 15 bases between. The CDR3 loop reads CASKPRVMDGYTF. CDR3 DNA: TGTGCCAGTAAACCGAGAGTCATGGATGGCTACACCTTC.

The chain carries TRBV11-2 and TRBJ2-7, with D hard to call. V shed 0 bases and J shed 0 bases, with 9 bases lying between them. CDR1 is SGHAT and CDR2 is FQNNGV in the germline V gene. CDR3 size: 15 residues. CDR3: CASSLDPVVSYEQYF. Here the CDR3 DNA reads TGTGCCAGCAGCTTAGACCCGGTAGTCTCCTACGAGCAGTACTTC.